Here is one T cell receptor (beta chain) with its context. Its specific antigen is unknown. No base quality information exists; no much larger clone differs at one position. To demonstrate the VDJtools post-analysis software, the study profiled TCR beta repertoires from the peripheral blood of about 13 young patients with multiple sclerosis. The multiple sclerosis patients were children and adolescents between roughly 6 and 15 years of age. The CDR3 starts with the cysteine, ends with the phenylalanine, and has 14 residues. Only CDR3 DNA is held: 42 bases, read in frame from base 1. CDR1 and CDR2, per the germline V gene, are SGDLS and YYNGEE. V loses 3 bases, J loses 8 bases, and the germline ends lie 15 bases apart. This sample is part of a study of post-analysis software for immune sequencing data (dated by TCRdb to the mid-2010s). Some background on the complete study: Recorded disease courses included relapsing-remitting, secondary progressive and progressive-relapsing multiple sclerosis, with some patients lacking subtype annotation. The patient repertoires were set against eleven to twelve previously published healthy control repertoires from donors whose ages ranged from about 6 to 26 years. A subset of samples was prepared in parallel using single-end sample barcoding, then pooled and co-amplified after Illumina adapter ligation.

The library was prepared using PCR. The instrument given in TCRdb is Illumina HiSeq 2500. Unique molecular identifiers were incorporated into TCR beta cDNA libraries to reduce PCR and sequencing biases. Approximately 500,000 cDNA molecules were obtained per 1 to 10 million input T cells, so each molecule approximated one T cell. The same protocol used for the earlier healthy control dataset was applied to prepare and sequence the patient libraries. Samples belonging to the same batch were prepared together, multiplexed and sequenced on a shared HiSeq lane. As for how the authors treated the data: Raw barcoded reads were processed with MIGEC, discarding single-read molecular identifier groups before consensus assembly and CDR3 extraction. VDJtools was used for post-analysis of the clonotype tables, with diversity normalized by down-sampling every dataset to the smallest sample size. To correct batch-related cross-sample contamination, repertoire overlap clustering matched CDR3 amino acid sequences but not nucleotide sequences. TCRdb took the public reads, trimmed them with fastp at Q25, ran MiXCR for clone calling and kept in-frame beta chains. Every CDR3 protein is listed once, alongside the most common genes and DNA of its rows. TCRdb assigned the V and J calls; the authors' analysis was not used. The sample table shows about 540,000 distinct CDR3 sequences, and 34% are seen once. 6% of the sample goes to the ten largest clones.

Study-wide findings and limitations: When samples were clustered directly using the F measure, samples prepared in the same batch co-clustered strongly, which prompted a batch-effect correction. Compared with controls, multiple sclerosis patients had significantly lower normalized Chao1 diversity, a finding suggesting substantial peripheral T-cell clonal expansion. Significantly higher frequencies in patients than in controls were found for a few TRBV segments, including TRBV5-6, TRBV5-1 and TRBV20-1. The control group was slightly older than the multiple sclerosis patient group.

This chain is built from TRBV9 and TRBJ2-1, with a tentative D call of TRBD1 or TRBD2, each matching 5 bases. The sequenced material came from blood. The clonotype was recovered from a girl between 2 and 17 years old with multiple sclerosis. The CDR3 reads as follows: CASSARGRYDEQFF. The DNA reads as follows: TGTGCCAGCAGCGCCCGGGGCCGATACGATGAGCAGTTCTTC.